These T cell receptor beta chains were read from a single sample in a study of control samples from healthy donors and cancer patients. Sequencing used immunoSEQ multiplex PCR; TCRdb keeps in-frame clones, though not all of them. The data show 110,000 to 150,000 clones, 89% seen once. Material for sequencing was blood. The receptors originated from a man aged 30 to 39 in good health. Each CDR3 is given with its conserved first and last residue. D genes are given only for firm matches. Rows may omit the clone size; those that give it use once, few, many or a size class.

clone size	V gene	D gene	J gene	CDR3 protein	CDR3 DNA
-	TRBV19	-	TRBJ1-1	CASSTTAATEAFF	TGTGCCAGTAGTACGACCGCAGCCACTGAAGCTTTCTTT
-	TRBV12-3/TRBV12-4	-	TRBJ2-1	CASGRINEQFF	TGTGCCAGCGGAAGGATCAATGAGCAGTTCTTC
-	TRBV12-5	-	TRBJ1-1	CASAKLTVNTEAFF	TGTGCTAGTGCCAAACTGACAGTGAACACTGAAGCTTTCTTT
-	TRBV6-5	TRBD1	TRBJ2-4	CASRTGAAKNIQYF	TGTGCCAGCAGGACAGGGGCGGCCAAAAACATTCAGTACTTC
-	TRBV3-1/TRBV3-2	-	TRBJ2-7	CASSQDPGTTLYEQYF	TGTGCCAGCAGCCAAGATCCAGGCACTACCCTCTACGAGCAGTACTTC
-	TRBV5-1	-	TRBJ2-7	CASSLENPYEQYF	TGCGCCAGCAGCTTGGAGAACCCCTACGAGCAGTACTTC
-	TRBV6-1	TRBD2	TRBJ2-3	CASSVAGAETDTQYF	TGTGCCAGCAGTGTAGCGGGAGCGGAAACAGATACGCAGTATTTT
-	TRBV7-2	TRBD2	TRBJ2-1	CASRRGAFDEQFF	TGTGCCAGCAGGCGGGGGGCCTTTGATGAGCAGTTCTTC
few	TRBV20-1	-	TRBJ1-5	CSASTNSNQPQHF	TGCAGTGCTAGTACAAATAGCAATCAGCCCCAGCATTTT
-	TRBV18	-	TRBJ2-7	CASSPPSGDGSYEQYF	TGTGCCAGCTCACCACCGTCCGGGGATGGGTCCTACGAGCAGTACTTC
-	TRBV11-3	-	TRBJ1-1	CASSLRSDEAFF	TGTGCCAGCAGCTTAAGGTCAGACGAAGCTTTCTTT
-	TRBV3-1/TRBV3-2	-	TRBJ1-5	CASSPNNGGSNQPQHF	TGTGCCAGCAGCCCCAACAATGGGGGGAGCAATCAGCCCCAGCATTTT
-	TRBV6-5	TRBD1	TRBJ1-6	CASSYYWTGMF	TGTGCCAGCAGTTATTACTGGACAGGGATGTTT
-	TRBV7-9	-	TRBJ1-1	CASTPGGGSTEAFF	TGTGCCAGCACCCCAGGCGGGGGCTCCACTGAAGCTTTCTTT
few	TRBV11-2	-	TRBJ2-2	CASSSGTASGTGELFF	TGTGCCAGCAGCTCTGGGACCGCGTCCGGCACCGGGGAGCTGTTTTTT
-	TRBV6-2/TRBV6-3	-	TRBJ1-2	CASSYDETAVYGYTF	TGTGCCAGCAGTTACGATGAGACTGCGGTCTATGGCTACACCTTC
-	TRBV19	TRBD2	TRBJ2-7	CASSIAGGFSYEQYF	TGTGCCAGTAGTATCGCGGGGGGCTTCTCCTACGAGCAGTACTTC
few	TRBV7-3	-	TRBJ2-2	CASSPTDGELFF	TGTGCCAGCAGCCCAACCGACGGGGAGCTGTTTTTT
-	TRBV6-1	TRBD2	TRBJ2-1	CASSGGQGLAGHYNEQFF	TGTGCCAGCAGTGGAGGACAGGGACTAGCGGGGCACTACAATGAGCAGTTCTTC
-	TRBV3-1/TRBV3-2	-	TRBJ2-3	CASSQAGVSTDTQYF	TGTGCCAGCAGCCAAGCCGGGGTTAGCACAGATACGCAGTATTTT
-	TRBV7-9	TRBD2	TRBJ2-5	CASSRGGQETQYF	TGTGCCAGCAGCCGGGGGGGACAAGAGACCCAGTACTTC
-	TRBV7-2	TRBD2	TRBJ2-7	CASSTEGLAGGYEQYF	TGTGCCAGCAGCACGGAAGGACTAGCGGGAGGGTACGAGCAGTACTTC
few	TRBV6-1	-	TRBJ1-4	CASSAAQGRTNEKLFF	TGTGCCAGCAGTGCGGCTCAGGGTAGGACTAATGAAAAACTGTTTTTT
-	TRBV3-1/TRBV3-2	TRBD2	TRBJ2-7	CASSRGVGGGDEQYF	TGTGCCAGCAGCCGCGGGGTTGGCGGGGGGGACGAGCAGTACTTC
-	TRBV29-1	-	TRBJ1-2	CSVRAEGGYTF	TGCAGCGTTAGGGCGGAGGGTGGCTACACCTTC
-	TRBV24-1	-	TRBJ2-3	CATSRSSGTQYF	TGTGCCACCAGCCGATCTAGTGGTACGCAGTATTTT
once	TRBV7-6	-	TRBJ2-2	CASSPRTVSNTGELFF	TGTGCCAGCAGCCCCCGGACAGTTTCGAACACCGGGGAGCTGTTTTTT
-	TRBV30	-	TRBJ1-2	CAWSLTPGLANYGYTF	TGTGCCTGGAGCCTAACCCCAGGGCTAGCTAACTATGGCTACACCTTC
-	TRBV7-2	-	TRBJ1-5	CASSLSVDQPQHF	TGTGCCAGCAGCTTATCAGTTGATCAGCCCCAGCATTTT
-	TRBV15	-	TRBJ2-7	CATHQGAGEQYF	TGTGCCACCCACCAGGGCGCGGGGGAGCAGTACTTC
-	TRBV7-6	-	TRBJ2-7	CASSLAASAQTYEQYF	TGTGCCAGCAGCTTAGCGGCAAGCGCTCAAACCTACGAGCAGTACTTC
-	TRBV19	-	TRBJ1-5	CASSTPRRDQPQHF	TGTGCCAGTAGCACTCCAAGGCGGGATCAGCCCCAGCATTTT
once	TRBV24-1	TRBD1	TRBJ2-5	CATSATGASQETQYF	TGTGCCACCAGTGCCACAGGGGCCTCCCAAGAGACCCAGTACTTC
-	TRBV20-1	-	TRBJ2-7	CSASQGPLGSSYEQYF	TGCAGTGCTAGTCAGGGCCCTTTAGGAAGCTCCTACGAGCAGTACTTC
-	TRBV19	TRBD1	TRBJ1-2	CASKDRGRGYTF	TGTGCCAGTAAGGACAGGGGGCGAGGCTACACCTTC
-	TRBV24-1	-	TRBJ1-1	CATSKRGTEAFF	TGTGCCACCAGTAAGCGGGGGACTGAAGCTTTCTTT
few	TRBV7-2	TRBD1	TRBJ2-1	CASSWDRSLHNEQFF	TGTGCCAGCAGTTGGGACAGGTCCCTACACAATGAGCAGTTCTTC